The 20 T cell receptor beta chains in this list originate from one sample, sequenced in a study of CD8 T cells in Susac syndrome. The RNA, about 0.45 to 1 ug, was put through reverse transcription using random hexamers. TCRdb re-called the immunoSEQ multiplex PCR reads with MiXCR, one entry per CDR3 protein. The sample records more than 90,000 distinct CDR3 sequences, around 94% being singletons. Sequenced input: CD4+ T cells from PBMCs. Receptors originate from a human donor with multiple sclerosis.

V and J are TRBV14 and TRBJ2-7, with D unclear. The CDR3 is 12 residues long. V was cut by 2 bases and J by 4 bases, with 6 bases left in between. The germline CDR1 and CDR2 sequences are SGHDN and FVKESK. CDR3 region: CASSQNRYEQYF. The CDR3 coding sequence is TGTGCCAGCAGCCAAAATCGTTACGAGCAGTACTTC.

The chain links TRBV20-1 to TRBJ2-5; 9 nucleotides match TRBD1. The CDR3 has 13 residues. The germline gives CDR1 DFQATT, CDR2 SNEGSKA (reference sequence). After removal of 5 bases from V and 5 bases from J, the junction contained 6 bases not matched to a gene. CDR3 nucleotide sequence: TGCAGTGCTCACAGGGGGCAGGGGGAGACCCAGTACTTC. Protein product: CSAHRGQGETQYF.

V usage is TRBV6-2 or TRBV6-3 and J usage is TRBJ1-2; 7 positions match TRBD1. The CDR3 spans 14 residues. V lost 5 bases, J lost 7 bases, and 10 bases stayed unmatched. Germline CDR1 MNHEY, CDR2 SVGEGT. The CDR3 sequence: CASSPEGQYVGYTF. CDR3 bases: TGTGCCAGCAGTCCTGAGGGACAGTATGTTGGCTACACCTTC.

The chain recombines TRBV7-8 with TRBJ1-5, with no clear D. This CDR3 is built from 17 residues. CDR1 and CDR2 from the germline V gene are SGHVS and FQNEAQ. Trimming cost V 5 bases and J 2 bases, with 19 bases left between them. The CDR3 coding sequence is TGTGCCAGCAGCCCCCCGGGTTGGGGAACTGGCAATCAGCCCCAGCATTTT. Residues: CASSPPGWGTGNQPQHF.

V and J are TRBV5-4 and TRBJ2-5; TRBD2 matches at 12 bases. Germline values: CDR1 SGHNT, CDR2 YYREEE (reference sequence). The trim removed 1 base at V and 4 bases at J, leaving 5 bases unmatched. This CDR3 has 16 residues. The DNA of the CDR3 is TGTGCCAGCAGCTTGCGACTAGCGGGGGCCATAGAGACCCAGTACTTC. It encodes CASSLRLAGAIETQYF.

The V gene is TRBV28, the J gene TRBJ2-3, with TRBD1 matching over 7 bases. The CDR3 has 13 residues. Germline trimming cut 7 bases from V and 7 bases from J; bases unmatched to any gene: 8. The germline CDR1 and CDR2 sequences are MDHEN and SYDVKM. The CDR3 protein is CASTGTARNTQYF. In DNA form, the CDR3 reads TGTGCCAGCACCGGGACAGCCAGAAATACGCAGTATTTT.

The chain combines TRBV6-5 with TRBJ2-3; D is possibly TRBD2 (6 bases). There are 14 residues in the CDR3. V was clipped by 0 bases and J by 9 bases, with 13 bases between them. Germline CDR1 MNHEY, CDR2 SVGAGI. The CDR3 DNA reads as TGTGCCAGCAGTTACTCGAGAGGGCGGGACACGCAGTATTTT. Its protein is CASSYSRGRDTQYF.

CDR3 coding DNA: TGTGCCAGCAGCTTAAGAATCTCGGTTGCAGATACGCAGTATTTT. As protein: CASSLRISVADTQYF. The V and J genes are TRBV7-2 and TRBJ2-3, with D uncertain. Germline CDR1 SGHTA, CDR2 FQGNSA. V lost 2 bases, J lost 4 bases, and 13 bases lay in between. The CDR3 has 15 amino acids.

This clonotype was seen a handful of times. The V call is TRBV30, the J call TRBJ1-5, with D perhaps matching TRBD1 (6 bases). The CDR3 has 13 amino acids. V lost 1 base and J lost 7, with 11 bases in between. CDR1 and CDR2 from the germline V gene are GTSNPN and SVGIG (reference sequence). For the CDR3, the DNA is TGTGCCTGGAGTGCGGTAGGGGGGCAGCCCCAGCATTTT. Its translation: CAWSAVGGQPQHF.

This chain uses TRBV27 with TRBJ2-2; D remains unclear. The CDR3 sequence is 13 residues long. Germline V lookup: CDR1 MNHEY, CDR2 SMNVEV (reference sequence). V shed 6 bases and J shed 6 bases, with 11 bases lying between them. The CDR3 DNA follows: TGTGCCAGCAGGCGACTGCTCCCCGGGGAGCTGTTTTTT. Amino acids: CASRRLLPGELFF.

CDR3 bases: TGCGCCAGCAGCCCCCCCGGGGGACCCTATGGCTACACCTTC. Translated, it gives CASSPPGGPYGYTF. This chain links TRBV5-1 with TRBJ1-2, with a tentative D call TRBD1 (5 bases). Germline CDR1 reads SGHRS; CDR2 reads YFSETQ. V dropped 4 bases and J dropped 4 bases, with 14 bases sitting between them. This CDR3 has 14 amino acids. The full variable domain, rest sourced from reference TRBV5-1 and TRBJ1-2, is KAGVTQTPRYLIKTRGQQVTLSCSPISGHRSVSWYQQTPGQGLQFLFEYFSETQRNKGNFPGRFSGRQFSNSRSEMNVSTLELGDSALYLCASSPPGGPYGYTFGSGTRLTVV.

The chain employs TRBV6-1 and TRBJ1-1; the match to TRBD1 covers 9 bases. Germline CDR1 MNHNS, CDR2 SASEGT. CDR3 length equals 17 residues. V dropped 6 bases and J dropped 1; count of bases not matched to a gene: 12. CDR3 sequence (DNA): TGTGCCAGCAGAGTGGACAGGGGCTCAGACCAGAACACTGAAGCTTTCTTT. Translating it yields CASRVDRGSDQNTEAFF.

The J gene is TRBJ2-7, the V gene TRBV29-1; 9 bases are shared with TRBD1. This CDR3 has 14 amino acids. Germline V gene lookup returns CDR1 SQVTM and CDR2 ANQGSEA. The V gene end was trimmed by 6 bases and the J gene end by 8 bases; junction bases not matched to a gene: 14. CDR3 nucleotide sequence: TGCAGCGTCGACGGGACAGGGATACCTACGAAGCAGTACTTC. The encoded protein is CSVDGTGIPTKQYF.

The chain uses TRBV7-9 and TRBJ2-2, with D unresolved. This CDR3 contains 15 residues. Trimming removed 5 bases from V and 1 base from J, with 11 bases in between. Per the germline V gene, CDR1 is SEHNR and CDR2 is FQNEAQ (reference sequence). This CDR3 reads CASSPGRKNTGELFF. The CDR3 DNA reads TGTGCCAGCAGCCCAGGACGGAAGAACACCGGGGAGCTGTTTTTT.

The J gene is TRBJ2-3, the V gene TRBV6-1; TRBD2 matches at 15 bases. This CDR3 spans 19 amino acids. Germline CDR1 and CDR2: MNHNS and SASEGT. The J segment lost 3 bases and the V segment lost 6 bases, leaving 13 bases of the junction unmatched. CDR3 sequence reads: CASSPGTSGGPSNTDTQYF. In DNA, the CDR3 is TGTGCCAGCAGCCCCGGGACTAGCGGGGGGCCTTCGAATACAGATACGCAGTATTTT.

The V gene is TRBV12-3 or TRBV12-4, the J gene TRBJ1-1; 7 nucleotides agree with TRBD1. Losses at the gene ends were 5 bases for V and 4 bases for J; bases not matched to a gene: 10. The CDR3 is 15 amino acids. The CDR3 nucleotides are TGTGCCAGCAGTCCCCCGAAAGGGGGCTTCACTGAAGCTTTCTTT. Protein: CASSPPKGGFTEAFF.

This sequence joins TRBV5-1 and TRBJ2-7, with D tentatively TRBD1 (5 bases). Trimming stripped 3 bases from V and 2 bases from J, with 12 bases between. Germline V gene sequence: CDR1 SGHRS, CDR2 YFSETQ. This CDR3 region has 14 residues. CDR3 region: CASSSLGAPYEQYF. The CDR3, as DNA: TGCGCCAGCAGCTCCTTAGGGGCCCCCTACGAGCAGTACTTC.

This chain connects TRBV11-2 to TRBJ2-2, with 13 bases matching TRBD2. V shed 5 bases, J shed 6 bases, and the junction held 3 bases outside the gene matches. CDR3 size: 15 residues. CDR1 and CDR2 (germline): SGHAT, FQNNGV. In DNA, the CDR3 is TGTGCCAGCAGCCGGGGACTAGCGGGGTCCGGGGAGCTGTTTTTT. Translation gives CASSRGLAGSGELFF. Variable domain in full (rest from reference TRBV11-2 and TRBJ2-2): EAGVAQSPRYKIIEKRQSVAFWCNPISGHATLYWYQQILGQGPKLLIQFQNNGVVDDSQLPKDRFSAERLKGVDSTLKIQPAKLEDSAVYLCASSRGLAGSGELFFGEGSRLTVL.

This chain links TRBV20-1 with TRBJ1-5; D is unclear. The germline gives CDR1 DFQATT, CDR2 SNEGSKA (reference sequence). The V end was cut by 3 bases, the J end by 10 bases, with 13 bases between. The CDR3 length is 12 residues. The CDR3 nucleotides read TGCAGTGCTAGGACCCGGTTGGGTCCCCAGCATTTT. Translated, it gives CSARTRLGPQHF.

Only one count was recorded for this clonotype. The CDR3 DNA reads TGTGCCAGCAGCTGGGCTTATAATTCACCCCTCCACTTT. Translating gives CASSWAYNSPLHF. The chain employs TRBV25-1 and TRBJ1-6, with D uncertain. V lost 6 bases and J 4 bases, leaving 7 bases between the germline ends. This CDR3 is built from 13 residues. Germline loops: CDR1 MGHDK, CDR2 SYGVNS.